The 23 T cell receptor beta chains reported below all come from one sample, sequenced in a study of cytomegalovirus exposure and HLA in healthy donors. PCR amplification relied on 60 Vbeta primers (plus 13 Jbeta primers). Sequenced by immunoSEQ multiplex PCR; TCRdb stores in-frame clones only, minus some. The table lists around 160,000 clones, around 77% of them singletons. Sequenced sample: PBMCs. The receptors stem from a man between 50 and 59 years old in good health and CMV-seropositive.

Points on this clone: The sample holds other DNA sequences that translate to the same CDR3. The CDR3 DNA follows: TGTGCCAGTAGTACTGGGACAGGGGGGAATCAGCCCCAGCATTTT. This codes for CASSTGTGGNQPQHF. The rearrangement uses TRBV19 and TRBJ1-5, with TRBD1 matching over 11 bases. CDR1 is LNHDA and CDR2 is SQIVND in the germline V gene (reference sequence). The CDR3 runs 15 residues. V dropped 4 bases and J dropped 4; count of bases not matched to a gene: 3. The whole variable domain, remainder taken from reference TRBV19 and TRBJ1-5, is DGGITQSPKYLFRKEGQNVTLSCEQNLNHDAMYWYRQDPGQGLRLIYYSQIVNDFQKGDIAEGYSVSREKKESFPLTVTSAQKNPTAFYLCASSTGTGGNQPQHFGDGTRLSIL.

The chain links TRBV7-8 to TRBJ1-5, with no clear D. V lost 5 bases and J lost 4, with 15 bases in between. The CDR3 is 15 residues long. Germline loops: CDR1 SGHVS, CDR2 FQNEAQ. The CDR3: CASSPPFYENQPQHF. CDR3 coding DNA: TGTGCCAGCAGCCCCCCCTTTTATGAGAATCAGCCCCAGCATTTT.

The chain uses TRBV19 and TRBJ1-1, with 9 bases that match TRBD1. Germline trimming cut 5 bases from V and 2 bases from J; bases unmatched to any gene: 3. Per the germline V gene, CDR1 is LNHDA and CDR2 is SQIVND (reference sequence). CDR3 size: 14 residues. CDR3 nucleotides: TGTGCCAGTAGTCCGGGACAGGGAAACACTGAAGCTTTCTTT. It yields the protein CASSPGQGNTEAFF.

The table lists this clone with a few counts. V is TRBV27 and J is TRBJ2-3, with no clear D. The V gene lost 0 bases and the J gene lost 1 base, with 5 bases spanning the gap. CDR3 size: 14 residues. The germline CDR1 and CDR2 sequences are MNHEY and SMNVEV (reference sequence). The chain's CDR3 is CASSLSAGTDTQYF. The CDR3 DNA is TGTGCCAGCAGTTTATCAGCTGGCACAGATACGCAGTATTTT.

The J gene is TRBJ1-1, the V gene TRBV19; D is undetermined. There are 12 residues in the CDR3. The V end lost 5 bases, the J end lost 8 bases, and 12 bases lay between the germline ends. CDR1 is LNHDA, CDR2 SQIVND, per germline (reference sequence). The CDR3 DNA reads TGTGCCAGTAGTTTGGGAGTCAACGAAGCTTTCTTT. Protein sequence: CASSLGVNEAFF. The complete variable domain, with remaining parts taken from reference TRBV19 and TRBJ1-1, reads DGGITQSPKYLFRKEGQNVTLSCEQNLNHDAMYWYRQDPGQGLRLIYYSQIVNDFQKGDIAEGYSVSREKKESFPLTVTSAQKNPTAFYLCASSLGVNEAFFGQGTRLTVV.

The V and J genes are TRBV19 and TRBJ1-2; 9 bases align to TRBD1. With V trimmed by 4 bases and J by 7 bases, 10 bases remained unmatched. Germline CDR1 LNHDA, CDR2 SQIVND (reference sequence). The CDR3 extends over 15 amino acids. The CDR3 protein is CASSSKTGGSGGYTF. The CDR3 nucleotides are TGTGCCAGTAGTAGCAAGACAGGGGGAAGCGGTGGCTACACCTTC.

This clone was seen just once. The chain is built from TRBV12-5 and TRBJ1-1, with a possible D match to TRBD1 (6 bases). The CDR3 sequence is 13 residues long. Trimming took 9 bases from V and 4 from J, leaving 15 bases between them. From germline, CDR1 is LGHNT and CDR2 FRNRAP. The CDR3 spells CASLEGRGTEAFF. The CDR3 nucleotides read TGTGCTAGCCTTGAGGGCAGGGGCACTGAAGCTTTCTTT.

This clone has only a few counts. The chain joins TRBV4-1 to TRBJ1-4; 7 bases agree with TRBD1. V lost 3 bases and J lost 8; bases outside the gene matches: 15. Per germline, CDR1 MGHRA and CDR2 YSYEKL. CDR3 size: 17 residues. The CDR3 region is CASSHGGGTGAREKLFF. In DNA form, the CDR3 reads TGCGCCAGCAGCCACGGGGGGGGTACAGGGGCTCGGGAAAAACTGTTTTTT.

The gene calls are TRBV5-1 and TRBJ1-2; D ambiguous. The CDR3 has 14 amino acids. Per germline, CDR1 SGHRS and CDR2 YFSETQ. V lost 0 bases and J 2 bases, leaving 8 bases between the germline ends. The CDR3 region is CASSLGPPNYGYTF. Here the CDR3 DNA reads TGCGCCAGCAGCTTGGGGCCACCAAACTATGGCTACACCTTC.

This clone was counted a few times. The CDR3 here is CASSPPRIFANTGELFF. CDR3 in DNA: TGTGCCAGCTCACCACCGCGGATATTCGCGAACACCGGGGAGCTGTTTTTT. The chain carries TRBV18 and TRBJ2-2; D unclear. This CDR3 comprises 17 residues. The germline gives CDR1 KGHSH, CDR2 LQKENI. Trimming took off 0 bases at V and 0 bases at J, with 11 bases between the two ends. Complete variable domain (other parts from reference TRBV18 and TRBJ2-2): NAGVMQNPRHLVRRRGQEARLRCSPMKGHSHVYWYRQLPEEGLKFMVYLQKENIIDESGMPKERFSAEFPKEGPSILRIQQVVRGDSAAYFCASSPPRIFANTGELFFGEGSRLTVL.

In DNA, the CDR3 is TGTGCCACCAGCAGAGAGCGGGCGGTCTCTGGGGCCAACGTCCTGACTTTC. Translated: CATSRERAVSGANVLTF. The V and J genes are TRBV15 and TRBJ2-6, with D perhaps TRBD2 (5 bases). With 0 bases removed from V and 0 bases from J, the gap between germline ends came to 9 bases. Germline CDR1 LNHNV, CDR2 YYDKDF (reference sequence). This CDR3 comprises 17 residues.

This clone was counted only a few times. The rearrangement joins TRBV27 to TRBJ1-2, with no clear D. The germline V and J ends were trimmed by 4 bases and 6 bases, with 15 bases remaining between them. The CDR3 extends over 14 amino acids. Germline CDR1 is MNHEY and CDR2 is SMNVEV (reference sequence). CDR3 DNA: TGTGCCAGCAGTTCCCCCGGGAGTGTCAATGGCTACACCTTC. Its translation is CASSSPGSVNGYTF.

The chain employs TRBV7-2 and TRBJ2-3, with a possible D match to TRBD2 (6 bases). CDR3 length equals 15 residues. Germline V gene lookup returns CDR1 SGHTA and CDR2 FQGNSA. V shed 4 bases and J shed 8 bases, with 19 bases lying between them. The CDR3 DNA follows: TGTGCCAGCAGCTCTGGAGGAGTAGCGGATCGTACGCAGTATTTT. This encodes CASSSGGVADRTQYF.

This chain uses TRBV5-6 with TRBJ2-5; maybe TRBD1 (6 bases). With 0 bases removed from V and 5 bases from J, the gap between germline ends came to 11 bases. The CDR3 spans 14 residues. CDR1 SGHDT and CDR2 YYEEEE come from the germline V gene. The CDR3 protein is CASSLGQVTETQYF. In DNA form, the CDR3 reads TGTGCCAGCAGCTTGGGACAGGTCACGGAGACCCAGTACTTC.

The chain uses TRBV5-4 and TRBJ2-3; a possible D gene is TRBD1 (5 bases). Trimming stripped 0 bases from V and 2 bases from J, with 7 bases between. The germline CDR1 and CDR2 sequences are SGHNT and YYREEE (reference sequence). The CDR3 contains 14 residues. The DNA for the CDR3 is TGTGCCAGCAGCTTGGACAGGCACACAGATACGCAGTATTTT. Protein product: CASSLDRHTDTQYF.

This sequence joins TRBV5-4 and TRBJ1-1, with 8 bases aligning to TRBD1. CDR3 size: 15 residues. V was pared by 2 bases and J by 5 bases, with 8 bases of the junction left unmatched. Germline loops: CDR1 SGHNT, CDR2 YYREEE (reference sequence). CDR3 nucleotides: TGTGCCAGCAGCTTCAGGGGGCGTGAGTATACTGAAGCTTTCTTT. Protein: CASSFRGREYTEAFF.

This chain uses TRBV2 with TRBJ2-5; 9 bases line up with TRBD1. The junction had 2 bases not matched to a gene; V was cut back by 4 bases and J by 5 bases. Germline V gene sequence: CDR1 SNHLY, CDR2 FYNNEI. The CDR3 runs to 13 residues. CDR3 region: CASSGGTGETQYF. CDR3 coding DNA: TGTGCCAGCAGTGGAGGGACAGGGGAGACCCAGTACTTC. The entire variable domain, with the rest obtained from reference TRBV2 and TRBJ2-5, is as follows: EPEVTQTPSHQVTQMGQEVILRCVPISNHLYFYWYRQILGQKVEFLVSFYNNEISEKSEIFDDQFSVERPDGSNFTLKIRSTKLEDSAMYFCASSGGTGETQYFGPGTRLLVL.

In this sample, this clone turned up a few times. The CDR3 DNA reads as TGTGCCTGGAGTGTCTCCGTATCTGGAAACACCATATATTTT. Its protein is CAWSVSVSGNTIYF. The chain is built from TRBV30 and TRBJ1-3; no clear D. This CDR3 is 14 amino acids long. Trimming shortened V by 0 bases and J by 1 base, and 7 bases separated the two germline ends. Germline CDR1 is GTSNPN and CDR2 is SVGIG (reference sequence).

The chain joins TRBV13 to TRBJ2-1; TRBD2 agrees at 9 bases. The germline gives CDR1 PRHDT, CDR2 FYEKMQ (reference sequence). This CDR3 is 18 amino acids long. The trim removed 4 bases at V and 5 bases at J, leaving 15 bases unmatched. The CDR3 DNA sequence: TGTGCCAGCAGCTCGGGCAGTAAGCGGGGGGCCCCGAACAATGAGCAGTTCTTC. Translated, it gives CASSSGSKRGAPNNEQFF.

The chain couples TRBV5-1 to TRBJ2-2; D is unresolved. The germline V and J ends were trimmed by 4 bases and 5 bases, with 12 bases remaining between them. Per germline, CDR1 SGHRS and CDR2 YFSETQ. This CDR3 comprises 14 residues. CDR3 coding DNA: TGCGCCAGCAGCCCTTCCTCGGGTACCGGGGAGCTGTTTTTT. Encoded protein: CASSPSSGTGELFF.

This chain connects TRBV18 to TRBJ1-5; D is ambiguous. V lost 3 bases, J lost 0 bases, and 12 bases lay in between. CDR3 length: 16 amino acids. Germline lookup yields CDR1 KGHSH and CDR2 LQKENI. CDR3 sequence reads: CASSPPSGNSNQPQHF. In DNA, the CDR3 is TGTGCCAGCTCACCCCCCTCCGGGAATAGCAATCAGCCCCAGCATTTT.

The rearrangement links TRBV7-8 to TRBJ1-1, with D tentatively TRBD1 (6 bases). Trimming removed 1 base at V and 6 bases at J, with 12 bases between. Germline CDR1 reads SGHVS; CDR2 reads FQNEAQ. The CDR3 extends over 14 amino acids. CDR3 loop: CASSLVMRGPEAFF. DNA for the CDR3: TGTGCCAGCAGCTTAGTTATGCGGGGGCCTGAAGCTTTCTTT.

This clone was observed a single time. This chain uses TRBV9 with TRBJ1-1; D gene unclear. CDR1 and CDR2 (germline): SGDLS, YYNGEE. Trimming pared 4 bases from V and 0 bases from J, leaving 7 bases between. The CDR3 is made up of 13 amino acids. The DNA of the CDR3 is TGTGCCAGCAGCTCTTTATTGAACACTGAAGCTTTCTTT. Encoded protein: CASSSLLNTEAFF. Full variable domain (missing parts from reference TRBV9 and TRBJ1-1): DSGVTQTPKHLITATGQRVTLRCSPRSGDLSVYWYQQSLDQGLQFLIQYYNGEERAKGNILERFSAQQFPDLHSELNLSSLELGDSALYFCASSSLLNTEAFFGQGTRLTVV.